One and the same sample provided the 24 T cell receptor beta chains below, sequenced in a study of blood T cells in healthy people across ages. A sample-barcoded 5' primer and a J-beta primer mix were used in a second PCR of roughly 6 to 11 cycles. TCRdb independently ran MiXCR on the 5' RACE reads; one entry per CDR3 protein. The sample gives 650,000 to 700,000 distinct CDR3 sequences, approximately 30% of which show up once; approximately 15% is in the top ten. What was sequenced was blood. All receptors come from a woman older than 75 in good health.

The table lists this clonotype with many counts. The chain joins TRBV20-1 to TRBJ2-1; tentative D call: TRBD2 (7 bases). The CDR3 is 14 residues long. Trimming removed 2 bases from V and 7 bases from J, with 15 bases in between. Germline assignment: CDR1 DFQATT and CDR2 SNEGSKA (reference sequence). The CDR3 protein is CSARIGGGVNEQFF. CDR3 coding DNA: TGCAGTGCTAGAATAGGGGGGGGGGTAAATGAGCAGTTCTTC.

This clonotype was counted at least ten times. The CDR3 sequence is CASRPGGSNEQFF. The CDR3 bases are TGTGCCAGCAGACCCGGGGGGAGCAATGAGCAGTTCTTC. This rearrangement joins TRBV12-3 or TRBV12-4 to TRBJ2-1, with 7 nucleotides matching TRBD2. The CDR3 sequence is 13 residues long. Unmatched junction bases numbered 5, after V lost 6 bases and J lost 6 bases.

In its sample, this clonotype was seen once. The chain uses TRBV20-1 and TRBJ2-1; 8 nucleotides line up with TRBD2. The CDR3 totals 19 residues. Germline CDR1 is DFQATT and CDR2 is SNEGSKA (reference sequence). With 0 bases clipped from V and 2 bases from J, the junction kept 15 bases outside the gene matches. CDR3 DNA: TGCAGTGCTAGAGATGGAAGGGCTTTAGCGGGGATCGCCTACAATGAGCAGTTCTTC. Its translation: CSARDGRALAGIAYNEQFF.

This clonotype was picked up many times. This rearrangement joins TRBV5-1 to TRBJ1-1, with D possibly TRBD1 on 6 matching bases. CDR3 length: 16 amino acids. The germline V and J ends were trimmed by 4 bases and 6 bases, with 22 bases remaining between them. In germline, CDR1 is SGHRS, CDR2 YFSETQ. DNA for the CDR3: TGCGCCAGCAGCCGGACCCTACAGGGCGGGAGCCCTGAAGCTTTCTTT. As protein: CASSRTLQGGSPEAFF. The full variable domain, rest sourced from reference TRBV5-1 and TRBJ1-1, is KAGVTQTPRYLIKTRGQQVTLSCSPISGHRSVSWYQQTPGQGLQFLFEYFSETQRNKGNFPGRFSGRQFSNSRSEMNVSTLELGDSALYLCASSRTLQGGSPEAFFGQGTRLTVV.

This clonotype came up many times. This chain links TRBV12-3 or TRBV12-4 with TRBJ2-7; D is undetermined. The CDR3 runs 12 residues. The V gene lost 3 bases and the J gene lost 12 bases, with 15 bases spanning the gap. CDR3 protein: CASSLRPLGMYF. In DNA, the CDR3 is TGTGCCAGCAGTTTGAGGCCCCTGGGGATGTACTTC.

This clonotype was recorded many times. The chain combines TRBV20-1 with TRBJ2-5; 7 bases fit TRBD1. The CDR3 totals 15 residues. Germline assignment: CDR1 DFQATT and CDR2 SNEGSKA (reference sequence). V shed 6 bases and J 1 base; nucleotides not matched to a gene: 11. CDR3 amino acids: CSATQATGVQETQYF. The CDR3, as DNA: TGCAGTGCGACACAAGCCACAGGGGTCCAAGAGACCCAGTACTTC.

This clonotype was seen many times. The V gene is TRBV7-2, the J gene TRBJ1-2; the D gene is possibly TRBD1 (5 bases). The CDR3 length is 13 residues. Germline V gene data show CDR1 as SGHTA and CDR2 as FQGNSA. Trimming stripped 5 bases from V and 4 bases from J, with 11 bases between. In DNA, the CDR3 is TGTGCCAGCAGCCCCCAGGGAGGCTATGGCTACACCTTC. As protein: CASSPQGGYGYTF.

This clonotype was seen many times. The chain joins TRBV7-2 to TRBJ2-7; 8 nucleotides line up with TRBD1. This CDR3 has 14 residues. The germline V gene has CDR1 SGHTA and CDR2 FQGNSA. With 2 bases clipped from V and 6 bases from J, the junction kept 6 bases outside the gene matches. The CDR3 DNA is TGTGCCAGCAGCTTATACAGGGGGAACAGCGAGCAGTACTTC. Translating gives CASSLYRGNSEQYF.

This clonotype came up many times. CDR3 in DNA: TGCAGTGCCCAGAAGGGGGGCAGCAATCAGCCCCAGCATTTT. It is translated as CSAQKGGSNQPQHF. The V and J genes are TRBV20-1 and TRBJ1-5; possibly TRBD1 for D (6 bases). CDR1 is DFQATT, CDR2 SNEGSKA, per germline (reference sequence). The V gene lost 6 bases and the J gene lost 1 base, with 13 bases spanning the gap. There are 14 residues in the CDR3.

This chain uses TRBV12-3 or TRBV12-4 with TRBJ2-7, with 10 bases aligning to TRBD1. There are 14 residues in the CDR3. V lost 6 bases and J lost 5; bases outside the gene matches: 7. In DNA form, the CDR3 reads TGTGCCAGCAGGACCGGGACAGGGGCTAACGAGCAGTACTTC. It specifies CASRTGTGANEQYF.

Ten or more counts support this clonotype. The genes are TRBV5-1 and TRBJ1-2, with 7 bases matching TRBD1. The J segment lost 4 bases and the V segment lost 4 bases, leaving 16 bases of the junction unmatched. Per germline, CDR1 SGHRS and CDR2 YFSETQ. This CDR3 has 17 residues. The CDR3 spells CASSAGTEWTRTYGYTF. CDR3 nucleotides: TGCGCCAGCAGCGCAGGGACAGAGTGGACCCGGACCTATGGCTACACCTTC.

This clonotype was counted ten times or more. V usage is TRBV5-1 and J usage is TRBJ2-7, with 8 bases fitting TRBD1. CDR3 length equals 16 residues. V shed 0 bases, J shed 7 bases, and the junction held 12 bases outside the gene matches. Per germline, CDR1 SGHRS and CDR2 YFSETQ. DNA of the CDR3: TGCGCCAGCAGCTTGGGGACAGGGTCCCGTCCGGAAGAGCAGTACTTC. Translation: CASSLGTGSRPEEQYF.

This clonotype has only one observation. This may come from a read error, since a much larger clone is one base off. The chain is built from TRBV3-1 and TRBJ2-5, with D perhaps TRBD1 or TRBD2 (6 bases each). The J call may be mistaken, given a closer DNA end match to TRBJ2-1. The length of the CDR3 is 15 residues. In germline, CDR1 is LGHDT, CDR2 YNNKEL (reference sequence). The CDR3 reads CASSQQAGQQETQFF. The CDR3 DNA follows: TGTGCCAGCAGCCAACAGGCGGGACAACAAGAGACCCAGTTCTTC.

The J gene is TRBJ2-3, the V gene TRBV29-1; D assignment may be TRBD1 or TRBD2 (5 bases each). CDR3 size: 12 residues. From germline, CDR1 is SQVTM and CDR2 ANQGSEA. The V gene lost 8 bases and the J gene lost 5 bases, with 14 bases spanning the gap. CDR3: CSTRTGQDTQYF. The CDR3 DNA follows: TGCAGCACCCGGACTGGACAAGATACGCAGTATTTT.

About this clonotype itself: The junction and the germline gene differ at one end; a read error may be behind it. The J gene is TRBJ2-7, the V gene TRBV11-2; possible D gene TRBD1, 6 bases. The V gene's germline CDR1 is SGHAT and CDR2 FQNNGV. The CDR3 loop spans 15 amino acids. CDR3 DNA sequence: TGTGCCAGCAGCTTAGGGTGGGGGCAGAGCTACGAGCAGTATTTC. It translates to CASSLGWGQSYEQYF.

This clonotype has at least ten counts. This sequence joins TRBV5-8 and TRBJ2-5, with TRBD1 matching over 11 bases. J gave up 4 bases and V 4 bases, and 6 bases lay outside the gene matches. CDR1 SGHTS and CDR2 YDEGEE come from the germline V gene. The CDR3 totals 15 residues. CDR3: CASSPGGTGGETQYF. CDR3 bases: TGTGCCAGCAGCCCGGGAGGGACAGGGGGAGAGACCCAGTACTTC. The variable domain in full, completed from reference TRBV5-8 and TRBJ2-5, reads EAGVTQSPTHLIKTRGQQATLRCSPISGHTSVYWYQQALGLGLQFLLWYDEGEERNRGNFPPRFSGRQFPNYSSELNVNALELEDSALYLCASSPGGTGGETQYFGPGTRLLVL.

The sample holds many counts of this clonotype. V gene TRBV5-5 combines with J gene TRBJ1-1; D perhaps matches TRBD1 (6 bases). Germline lookup yields CDR1 SGHKS and CDR2 YYEKEE (reference sequence). The CDR3 sequence is 15 residues long. V lost 4 bases, J lost 1 base, and 14 bases lay in between. CDR3 in DNA: TGTGCCAGCAGCCCCGTGGGGGCCCGGAACACTGAAGCTTTCTTT. It specifies CASSPVGARNTEAFF.

The rearrangement joins TRBV3-1 to TRBJ1-1, with 8 nucleotides matching TRBD1. Germline values: CDR1 LGHDT, CDR2 YNNKEL (reference sequence). The CDR3 has 15 amino acids. With V trimmed by 4 bases and J by 4 bases, 8 bases remained unmatched. The chain's CDR3 is CASSPPDRGITEAFF. CDR3 in DNA: TGTGCCAGCAGCCCCCCAGACAGGGGTATCACTGAAGCTTTCTTT.

This clonotype appeared a single time. The chain combines TRBV5-6 with TRBJ2-7, with D perhaps TRBD2 (7 bases). Trimming pared 2 bases from V and 7 bases from J, leaving 19 bases between. The CDR3 spans 15 residues. Per the germline V gene, CDR1 is SGHDT and CDR2 is YYEEEE. The CDR3 nucleotides are TGTGCCAGCAGCTTCTTTGCGGGGGCGGCTAATGAGCAGTACTTC. Translation: CASSFFAGAANEQYF.

Concerning this clonotype: A single base separates this from a much larger clone, so it may be a read error. The CDR3 protein is CASNLELLLAKNIQYF. In nucleotides, the CDR3 is TGTGCCAGCAACTTGGAGTTACTCTTAGCCAAAAACATTCAGTACTTC. The V gene is TRBV5-6, the J gene TRBJ2-4, with D unresolved. CDR3 size: 16 residues. The germline gives CDR1 SGHDT, CDR2 YYEEEE.

This clonotype was seen many times. DNA of the CDR3: TGTGCCAGCGGGCAGCTCAGCTCTGGGGCCAACGTCCTGACTTTC. The encoded protein is CASGQLSSGANVLTF. This chain joins TRBV6-1 and TRBJ2-6, with D unclear. Germline CDR1 reads MNHNS; CDR2 reads SASEGT. The CDR3 loop spans 15 amino acids. V gave up 8 bases and J gave up 0 bases, with 11 bases separating them.

In its sample, this clonotype was seen many times. The chain is built from TRBV29-1 and TRBJ2-5; a weak D match, TRBD2 (6 bases). CDR1 and CDR2 (germline): SQVTM, ANQGSEA. The CDR3 covers 13 residues. Deletions cut 1 base from V and 5 bases from J, with 11 bases between. This chain's CDR3 is CSVEGAGGETQYF. The DNA of the CDR3 is TGCAGCGTTGAAGGCGCCGGAGGGGAGACCCAGTACTTC.

This clonotype appeared a single time. V and J are TRBV3-1 and TRBJ2-7; D is unclear. Trimming cost V 2 bases and J 7 bases, with 6 bases left between them. Germline V gene lookup returns CDR1 LGHDT and CDR2 YNNKEL (reference sequence). The CDR3 consists of 11 residues. The CDR3 nucleotides read TGTGCCAGCAGCCAAAAGAGGGAGCAGTACTTC. This translates into CASSQKREQYF.

The chain employs TRBV20-1 and TRBJ1-2; 7 nucleotides agree with TRBD1. This CDR3 has 13 residues. Germline CDR1 reads DFQATT; CDR2 reads SNEGSKA (reference sequence). Trimming took 6 bases from V and 7 from J; bases not matched to a gene: 11. Here the CDR3 reads CSAVVSGGAGYTF. In DNA form, the CDR3 reads TGCAGTGCAGTCGTTTCAGGGGGAGCTGGCTACACCTTC.